The rows below give T cell receptor beta chains drawn from one sample of a study of blood T cell repertoires in COVID-19. The protocol was immunoSEQ multiplex PCR, while the TCRdb copy is restricted to in-frame clones and leaves out a portion. The table shows roughly 140,000 clones, with around 80% occurring only once. What was sequenced was peripheral blood. Receptor source: a man in his 60s with active or convalescent COVID-19. Both conserved end residues are part of each CDR3. D genes are given only for firm matches.

j_gene,v_gene,d_gene,CDR3aa
TRBJ1-2,TRBV4-3,TRBD1,CASSQDTGGSYGYTF
TRBJ1-2,TRBV23-1,TRBD1,CASSHPLRGIRTNYGYTF
TRBJ2-1,TRBV24-1,-,CATSDTGVWEQFF
TRBJ2-2,TRBV6-6,-,CASSYVGTGELFF
TRBJ2-1,TRBV24-1,-,CATSPGYNEQFF
TRBJ1-2,TRBV6-2/TRBV6-3,-,CASSYGHYYGYTF
TRBJ1-2,TRBV27,-,CASSWDGQPFF
TRBJ1-2,TRBV6-5,-,CASSYGDRRDGYTF
TRBJ2-7,TRBV10-3,-,CAISEPSRGSYEQYF
TRBJ2-1,TRBV27,TRBD2,CASTSGGVHNEQFF
TRBJ2-3,TRBV11-3,-,CASSTRTDRTDTQYF
TRBJ1-3,TRBV19,-,CASSIVGRRGFGNTIYF
TRBJ2-3,TRBV4-3,-,CASSGRGRDLADTQYF
TRBJ2-3,TRBV7-8,-,CASSLRWASTDTQYF
TRBJ2-2,TRBV5-6,-,CASSLYGGRPRNTGELFF
TRBJ2-3,TRBV6-4,TRBD2,CASSSGTSGSDTQYF
TRBJ2-7,TRBV28,-,CASRPGELVYEQYF
TRBJ1-1,TRBV18,-,CASSPTGQTEAFF
TRBJ1-2,TRBV14,-,CASSQGQSRGYTF
TRBJ2-5,TRBV29-1,TRBD1,CSAGGTGAQETQYF
TRBJ1-4,TRBV5-1,TRBD1,CASSAQGTYEKLFF
TRBJ1-2,TRBV29-1,-,CSVVGAHGYTF
TRBJ1-1,TRBV3-1/TRBV3-2,-,CASSPTGRVTEAFF
TRBJ2-1,TRBV4-3,TRBD2,CASSGPSGLAIEQFF
TRBJ1-6,TRBV18,-,CASSPDIQNSPLHF
TRBJ1-5,TRBV19,-,CAASPVLYAQPQHF
TRBJ1-5,TRBV19,TRBD1,CASKLGQGGQPQHF
TRBJ2-1,TRBV15,TRBD2,CAIQAGPYNEQFF
TRBJ2-3,TRBV5-1,TRBD2,CASSLELSIWVSGSWGTDTQYF
TRBJ2-7,TRBV30,-,CAWSVNTAGPYEQYF
TRBJ2-5,TRBV4-3,-,CASSQDPGRETQYF
TRBJ1-2,TRBV5-6,-,CASSPGHVGYTF
TRBJ1-2,TRBV19,-,CASSSPGHVIYGYTF
TRBJ2-7,TRBV7-9,-,CASSLTGHNYEQYF
TRBJ1-5,TRBV19,-,CASSGRRDGNQPQHF
TRBJ1-4,TRBV27,TRBD1,CASSNRGTTNEKLFF
TRBJ1-2,TRBV15,TRBD1,CATSREGRGREGYTF
TRBJ1-5,TRBV19,TRBD1,CASSTGQGPWPQHF
TRBJ2-1,TRBV18,TRBD2,CASSSGLAGVSYNEQFF
TRBJ2-1,TRBV28,TRBD2,CASSPSGTSGGAWPDEQFF
TRBJ2-1,TRBV7-2,-,CASSSSSGGLDEQFF